The rows below give T cell receptor beta chains drawn from one sample of a study of T cells after yellow fever vaccination. TCRdb reprocessed the 5' RACE reads via MiXCR and lists one record per CDR3 protein. Of 500,000 to 650,000 distinct CDR3 sequences listed, around 17% are singletons. The source material was PBMCs, sampled 4 to 5 days after the first yellow fever vaccination. Receptors were obtained from a man younger than 35 who received the YFV17D yellow fever vaccine. The CDR3 runs from the conserved cysteine through the conserved F or W. D genes are given only for firm matches. Some rows mark clone size as missing; the rest say once, few, many or name a class of expanded clone.

size	V	J	D	DNA	CDR3
few	TRBV12-3/TRBV12-4	TRBJ2-4	.	TGTGCCAGCAGTTTAGAGGGTCCTTCCAAAAACATTCAGTACTTC	CASSLEGPSKNIQYF
few	TRBV12-3/TRBV12-4	TRBJ1-2	.	TGTGCCAGCAGTCTCAGGGGATCGAGGGGCTACACCTTC	CASSLRGSRGYTF
few	TRBV5-4	TRBJ2-3	TRBD1	TGTGCCAGCAGCCTATCGACAGGGCGCACAGATACGCAGTATTTT	CASSLSTGRTDTQYF
.	TRBV7-9	TRBJ1-1	TRBD1	TGCGCCAGCAGGATGGACAGGGGGCTCTCTGAAGCTTTCTTT	CASRMDRGLSEAFF
.	TRBV4-1	TRBJ1-5	.	TGCGCCAGCAGCCAAGATCTGTGGGGCAACGGCAATCAGCCCCAGCATTTT	CASSQDLWGNGNQPQHF
.	TRBV7-6	TRBJ2-1	.	TGTGCCAGCAGCGGGGGGGCCTATGAGCAGTTCTTC	CASSGGAYEQFF
many	TRBV29-1	TRBJ2-1	.	TGCAGCTCTTGGGGGGCAGGTGGGAATGAGCAGTTCTTC	CSSWGAGGNEQFF
few	TRBV30	TRBJ1-1	.	TGTGCCTGGAGTGTGGGACAGAACACTGAAGCTTTCTTT	CAWSVGQNTEAFF
.	TRBV18	TRBJ2-5	.	TGTGCCAGCTCACCTCCGGGACTGGAACAAGAGACCCAGTACTTC	CASSPPGLEQETQYF
.	TRBV5-1	TRBJ2-5	.	TGCGCCAGCAGCTTGAGCAGCCCGGGAGCCCAGTACTTC	CASSLSSPGAQYF
.	TRBV14	TRBJ2-7	TRBD1	TGTGCCAGCAGCCGCCAAAGAGGGGAGACAGGGTCCTACGAGCAGTACTTC	CASSRQRGETGSYEQYF
few	TRBV12-3/TRBV12-4	TRBJ1-4	.	TGTGCCAGCAGTTTCTCAGGGACCGGTCTTAAACTGTTTTTT	CASSFSGTGLKLFF
many	TRBV7-2	TRBJ2-3	.	TGTGCCAGCAGCTTAGACGGGGTCACAGATACGCAGTATTTT	CASSLDGVTDTQYF
.	TRBV18	TRBJ1-3	TRBD1	TGTGCCAGCCGTCGCCGGGACAGGGAGTATTTT	CASRRRDREYF
.	TRBV6-1	TRBJ1-4	.	TGTGCCAGCAACCGGGACATTCGCCGCACTAATGAAAAACTGTTTTTT	CASNRDIRRTNEKLFF
.	TRBV5-1	TRBJ2-3	TRBD1	TGCGCCAGCAGCTTGAGCTTCCCCTGGACAGGGGACACAGATACGCAGTATTTT	CASSLSFPWTGDTDTQYF
.	TRBV7-6	TRBJ2-3	.	TGTGCCAGCAGCTCTTCCTTCGCTAGCACAGATACGCAGTATTTT	CASSSSFASTDTQYF